The entry that follows covers one T cell receptor (beta chain) sequence. Its cognate antigen is unknown. Data came from immunoSEQ multiplex PCR; TCRdb stores just in-frame clones and leaves some out. The sample comprises under 250,000 clones, 80% to 90% of which are singletons, and approximately 2.5% rests with the top ten. This specimen belongs to a study of cytomegalovirus exposure and HLA in healthy donors. Study observations and caveats: Whilst most TCR sequences proved rare, a subset of public TCRs occurred across many donors. According to the study, roughly 160 TCR beta chains were cytomegalovirus-associated. The tendency of first-cohort TCR clusters to co-occur in the 90 to 150 validation repertoires was the finding of a later analysis.

The V end was cut by 0 bases, the J end by 3 bases, with 6 bases between. Germline lookup yields CDR1 SGHTA and CDR2 FQGTGA. The CDR3 contains 13 residues. The V and J genes are TRBV7-3 and TRBJ2-7; D is unclear. This clonotype was obtained from a man younger than 35 in good health and CMV-seronegative. Sequencing was carried out using PBMCs. CDR3 amino acids: CASSLTGLYEQYF. CDR3 DNA: TGTGCCAGCAGCTTAACTGGGCTCTACGAGCAGTACTTC.